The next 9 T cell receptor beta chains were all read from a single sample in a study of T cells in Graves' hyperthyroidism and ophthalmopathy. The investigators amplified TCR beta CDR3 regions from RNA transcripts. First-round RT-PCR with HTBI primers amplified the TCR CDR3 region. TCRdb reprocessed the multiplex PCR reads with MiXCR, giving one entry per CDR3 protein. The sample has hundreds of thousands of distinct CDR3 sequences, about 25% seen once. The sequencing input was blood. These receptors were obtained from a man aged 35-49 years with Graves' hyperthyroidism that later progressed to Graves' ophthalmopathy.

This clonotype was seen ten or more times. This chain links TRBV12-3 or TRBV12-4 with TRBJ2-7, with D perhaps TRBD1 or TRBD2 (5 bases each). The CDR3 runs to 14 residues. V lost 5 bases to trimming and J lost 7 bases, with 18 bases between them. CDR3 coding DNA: TGTGCCAGCAGTCAGGCGCCCGGCTGGGGGGAGCAGTACTTC. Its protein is CASSQAPGWGEQYF.

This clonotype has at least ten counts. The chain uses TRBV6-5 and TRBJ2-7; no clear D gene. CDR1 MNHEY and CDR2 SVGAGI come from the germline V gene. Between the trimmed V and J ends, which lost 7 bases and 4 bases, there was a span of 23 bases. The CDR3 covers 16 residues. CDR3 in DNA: TGTGCCAGCAACATAGGTGGGATTTCTCTCGGGTACGAGCAGTACTTC. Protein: CASNIGGISLGYEQYF.

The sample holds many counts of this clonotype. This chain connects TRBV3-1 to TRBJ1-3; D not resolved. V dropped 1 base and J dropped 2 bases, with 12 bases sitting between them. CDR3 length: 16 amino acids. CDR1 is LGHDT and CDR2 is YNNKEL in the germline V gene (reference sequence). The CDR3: CASSQVEGVAGNTIYF. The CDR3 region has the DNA TGTGCCAGCAGCCAAGTCGAGGGAGTCGCTGGAAACACCATATATTTT.

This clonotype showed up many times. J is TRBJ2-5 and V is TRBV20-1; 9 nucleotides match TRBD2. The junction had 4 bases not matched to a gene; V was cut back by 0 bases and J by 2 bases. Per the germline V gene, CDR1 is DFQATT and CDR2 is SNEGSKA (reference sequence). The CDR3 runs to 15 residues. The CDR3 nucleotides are TGCAGTGCTAGAGAGAGCGGGAGGCCACAAGAGACCCAGTACTTC. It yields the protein CSARESGRPQETQYF.

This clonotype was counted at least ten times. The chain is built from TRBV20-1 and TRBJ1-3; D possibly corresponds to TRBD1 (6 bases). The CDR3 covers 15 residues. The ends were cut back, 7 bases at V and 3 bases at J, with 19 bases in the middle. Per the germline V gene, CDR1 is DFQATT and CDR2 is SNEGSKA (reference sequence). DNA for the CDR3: TGCAGTGTCATCAACCGGGACAACCTTGGAAACACCATATATTTT. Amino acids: CSVINRDNLGNTIYF.

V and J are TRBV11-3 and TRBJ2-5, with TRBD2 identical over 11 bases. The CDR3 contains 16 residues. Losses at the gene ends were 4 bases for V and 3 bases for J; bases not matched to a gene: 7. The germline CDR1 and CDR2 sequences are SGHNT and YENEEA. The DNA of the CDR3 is TGTGCCAGCAGCTCCCTCCCTAGCGGGGGGAAAGAGACCCAGTACTTC. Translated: CASSSLPSGGKETQYF.

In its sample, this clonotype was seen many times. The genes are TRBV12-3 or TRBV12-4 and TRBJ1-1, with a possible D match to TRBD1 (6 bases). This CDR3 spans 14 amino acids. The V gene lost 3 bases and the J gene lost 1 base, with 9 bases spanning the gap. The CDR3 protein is CASSFQGSNTEAFF. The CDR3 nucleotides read TGTGCCAGCAGTTTTCAGGGGTCGAACACTGAAGCTTTCTTT.

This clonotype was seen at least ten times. The CDR3 sequence is CSARLQGLGAEAFF. The DNA for the CDR3 is TGCAGTGCTAGGCTACAGGGGCTGGGCGCTGAAGCTTTCTTT. The gene calls are TRBV20-1 and TRBJ1-1; TRBD1 matches at 7 bases. The CDR3 is 14 amino acids. Germline-derived CDR1 and CDR2 are DFQATT and SNEGSKA (reference sequence). Trimming removed 3 bases from V and 6 bases from J; junction bases left unmatched: 10.

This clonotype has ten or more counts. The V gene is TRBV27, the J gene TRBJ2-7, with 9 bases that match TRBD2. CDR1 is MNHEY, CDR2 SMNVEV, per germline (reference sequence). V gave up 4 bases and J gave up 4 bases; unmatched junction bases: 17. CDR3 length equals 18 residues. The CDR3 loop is CASSSPRGRGTSRYEQYF. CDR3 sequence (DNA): TGTGCCAGCAGTTCCCCCCGCGGGAGGGGGACTAGCCGTTACGAGCAGTACTTC.